The 28 T cell receptor beta chains below were found in one sample sequenced in a study of blood T cell repertoires in COVID-19 (dated by TCRdb to the early 2020s). The protocol used for the library was the immunoSEQ multiplex PCR assay. TCRdb retrieved this table from immuneACCESS and kept in-frame rearrangements only. Not all clones are present; in checked studies, unresolved V genes account for under half, and no reason is known for the remainder. This sample comprises 250,000 to 300,000 clones, about 88% of them detected only once. The ten most abundant clones make up approximately 14% of the sample. The specimen sequenced was peripheral blood. The origin of the receptors is a woman aged 70 to 79 with COVID-19, enrolled during active disease.

The chain recombines TRBV18 with TRBJ1-5; D is uncertain. This CDR3 region has 13 residues. Trimming shortened V by 2 bases and J by 5 bases, and 7 bases separated the two germline ends. CDR1 and CDR2 from the germline V gene are KGHSH and LQKENI. CDR3 protein: CASSPGRDQPQHF. The CDR3 DNA reads TGTGCCAGCTCACCAGGGAGGGATCAGCCCCAGCATTTT.

The V and J genes are TRBV7-9 and TRBJ2-7; D might be TRBD1 (5 bases). CDR3 length equals 11 residues. The V end was cut by 5 bases, the J end by 6 bases, with 8 bases between. Germline V gives CDR1 SEHNR, CDR2 FQNEAQ (reference sequence). CDR3 bases: TGTGCCAGCAGCCTACAGGCCGAGCAGTACTTC. Translated: CASSLQAEQYF.

The rearrangement joins TRBV7-9 to TRBJ1-2; TRBD1 matches 9 bases. The CDR3 totals 16 residues. Trimming cost V 5 bases and J 2 bases; bases outside gene matches: 9. Germline V gene lookup returns CDR1 SEHNR and CDR2 FQNEAQ (reference sequence). The DNA for the CDR3 is TGTGCCAGCAGCCCAAGAGGGACAGGGTCGAACTATGGCTACACCTTC. Its translation is CASSPRGTGSNYGYTF.

The rearrangement uses TRBV4-3 and TRBJ2-3; the match to TRBD1 covers 7 bases. Trimming took 1 base from V and 0 from J; bases not matched to a gene: 4. Germline V gives CDR1 LGHNA, CDR2 YSLEER. The CDR3 runs to 16 residues. CDR3 residues: CASSQGDSSSTDTQYF. The CDR3 DNA is TGCGCCAGCAGCCAAGGGGACAGTTCTAGCACAGATACGCAGTATTTT.

The chain links TRBV7-2 to TRBJ1-3; 7 bases fit TRBD1. Germline CDR1 and CDR2: SGHTA and FQGNSA. The ends lost 0 bases at V and 4 bases at J; junction bases unmatched: 6. This CDR3 comprises 16 residues. The CDR3 is CASSLAQGGFGNTIYF. CDR3 bases: TGTGCCAGCAGCTTAGCGCAGGGGGGTTTCGGAAACACCATATATTTT. Full variable domain (remainder filled in from reference TRBV7-2 and TRBJ1-3): GAGVSQSPSNKVTEKGKDVELRCDPISGHTALYWYRQSLGQGLEFLIYFQGNSAPDKSGLPSDRFSAERTGGSVSTLTIQRTQQEDSAVYLCASSLAQGGFGNTIYFGEGSWLTVV.

The rearrangement links TRBV9 to TRBJ2-3, with D tentatively TRBD2 (7 bases). This CDR3 comprises 16 residues. Deletions cut 0 bases from V and 2 bases from J, with 13 bases between. Looked up from germline, CDR1 is SGDLS and CDR2 is YYNGEE. DNA for the CDR3: TGTGCCAGCAGCGTAGATGGGGGGGCGATCACAGATACGCAGTATTTT. This translates into CASSVDGGAITDTQYF.

This chain joins TRBV9 and TRBJ2-1; D is ambiguous. The CDR3 has 13 residues. Trimming removed 0 bases from V and 7 bases from J, with 8 bases in between. The V gene's germline CDR1 is SGDLS and CDR2 YYNGEE. The CDR3, as DNA: TGTGCCAGCAGCGTAGACTTATTAAATGAGCAGTTCTTC. Translating it yields CASSVDLLNEQFF.

The chain joins TRBV20-1 to TRBJ1-2; unclear D gene. Germline CDR1 reads DFQATT; CDR2 reads SNEGSKA (reference sequence). The CDR3 covers 10 residues. V was pared by 3 bases and J by 8 bases, with 7 bases between. The CDR3 region is CSARLGGYTF. The CDR3 region has the DNA TGCAGTGCTAGGTTGGGCGGCTACACCTTC.

The chain has TRBV7-2 and TRBJ1-1; the D is unclear. Germline CDR1 and CDR2: SGHTA and FQGNSA. The CDR3 sequence is 15 residues long. Trimming took off 1 base at V and 4 bases at J, with 13 bases between the two ends. The CDR3 coding sequence is TGTGCCAGCAGCTTAGTTGGCTCCGGGAGCACTGAAGCTTTCTTT. Protein sequence: CASSLVGSGSTEAFF. The entire variable domain, with the rest obtained from reference TRBV7-2 and TRBJ1-1, is as follows: GAGVSQSPSNKVTEKGKDVELRCDPISGHTALYWYRQSLGQGLEFLIYFQGNSAPDKSGLPSDRFSAERTGGSVSTLTIQRTQQEDSAVYLCASSLVGSGSTEAFFGQGTRLTVV.

This clone was observed once. The rearrangement uses TRBV24-1 and TRBJ2-2; D possibly corresponds to TRBD2 (6 bases). Trimming cost V 3 bases and J 1 base, with 11 bases left between them. Germline assignment: CDR1 KGHDR and CDR2 SFDVKD. The CDR3 runs 16 residues. The chain's CDR3 is CATSDPRGGNTGELFF. The CDR3 DNA sequence: TGTGCCACCAGTGATCCTAGGGGAGGGAACACCGGGGAGCTGTTTTTT.

This clone has a handful of counts. This sequence joins TRBV28 and TRBJ1-5; 9 nucleotides match TRBD1. The V gene's germline CDR1 is MDHEN and CDR2 SYDVKM. The CDR3 has 15 residues. The ends lost 6 bases at V and 7 bases at J; junction bases unmatched: 10. The CDR3 is CASRLPGQGRQPQHF. CDR3 bases: TGTGCCAGCAGATTACCGGGACAGGGCAGACAGCCCCAGCATTTT.

The rearrangement uses TRBV5-6 and TRBJ2-1; TRBD1 matches at 9 bases. The CDR3 has 18 residues. Losses at the gene ends were 0 bases for V and 9 bases for J; bases not matched to a gene: 16. Germline V gives CDR1 SGHDT, CDR2 YYEEEE. The CDR3 nucleotides read TGTGCCAGCAGCTTGGGCACATTAAACGGGACAGGGTTGACTGAGCAGTTCTTC. This sequence encodes CASSLGTLNGTGLTEQFF.

This clone has a single count. CDR3 nucleotides: TGTGCCAGCAGCACTAGGACGGGAAACTATGGCTACACCTTC. Protein: CASSTRTGNYGYTF. V and J are TRBV7-2 and TRBJ1-2, with D uncertain. Germline assignment: CDR1 SGHTA and CDR2 FQGNSA. CDR3 length equals 14 residues. The V gene lost 5 bases and the J gene lost 2 bases, with 12 bases spanning the gap.

The rearrangement links TRBV5-1 to TRBJ2-7; TRBD1 matches 9 bases. The length of the CDR3 is 14 residues. Germline V gene data show CDR1 as SGHRS and CDR2 as YFSETQ. The V gene end was trimmed by 3 bases and the J gene end by 7 bases; junction bases not matched to a gene: 8. The CDR3 nucleotides are TGCGCCAGCAGCTCACAGGGGGCGGGTCGGGAGCAGTACTTC. Translated: CASSSQGAGREQYF.

CDR3 sequence reads: CASSLSPGQVHF. The DNA for the CDR3 is TGTGCCAGCAGTTTATCACCGGGACAAGTGCATTTT. V gene TRBV28 combines with J gene TRBJ1-5, with D possibly matching TRBD1 (6 bases). The CDR3 is 12 amino acids. Per germline, CDR1 MDHEN and CDR2 SYDVKM. The germline V and J ends were trimmed by 1 base and 15 bases, with 13 bases remaining between them.

This chain links TRBV5-6 with TRBJ2-4, with D perhaps TRBD2 (6 bases). This CDR3 contains 14 residues. The V end was cut by 1 base, the J end by 8 bases, with 13 bases between. CDR1 and CDR2 from the germline V gene are SGHDT and YYEEEE. CDR3 residues: CASSLQGWGDIQYF. Written as DNA, the CDR3 is TGTGCCAGCAGCTTGCAGGGATGGGGGGACATTCAGTACTTC.

This chain uses TRBV7-9 with TRBJ2-2; 12 bases map to TRBD1. This CDR3 has 18 residues. After removal of 5 bases from V and 3 bases from J, the junction contained 10 bases not matched to a gene. CDR1 and CDR2 from the germline V gene are SEHNR and FQNEAQ (reference sequence). The CDR3 nucleotides are TGTGCCAGCAGCCCGCCCCGGGACAGGGGGCGGTACACCGGGGAGCTGTTTTTT. It is translated as CASSPPRDRGRYTGELFF.

V and J are TRBV6-6 and TRBJ2-7; 9 positions match TRBD1. After removal of 7 bases from V and 1 base from J, the junction contained 5 bases not matched to a gene. This CDR3 contains 14 residues. Germline loops: CDR1 MNHNY, CDR2 SVGAGI (reference sequence). The CDR3 DNA sequence: TGTGCCAGCAACTTACAGGGGGCGTCCTACGAGCAGTACTTC. This gives the protein CASNLQGASYEQYF.

The chain joins TRBV7-2 to TRBJ1-4; 7 bases are shared with TRBD1. The ends lost 5 bases at V and 8 bases at J; junction bases unmatched: 8. The length of the CDR3 is 14 residues. In germline, CDR1 is SGHTA, CDR2 FQGNSA. CDR3 residues: CASSLRQGGEKLFF. The CDR3 coding sequence is TGTGCCAGCAGCCTCCGACAGGGCGGGGAAAAACTGTTTTTT.

V is TRBV14 and J is TRBJ2-7, with TRBD1 identical over 8 bases. Per germline, CDR1 SGHDN and CDR2 FVKESK. The V and J ends lost 4 bases and 4 bases, in that order; junction bases with no gene match: 12. This CDR3 region has 16 residues. CDR3 coding DNA: TGTGCCAGCAGCCCTCGGACAGGGAATTTGGTGTACGAGCAGTACTTC. Translation gives CASSPRTGNLVYEQYF. Based on the CDR3 plus reference TRBV14 and TRBJ2-7, the full variable domain is EAGVTQFPSHSVIEKGQTVTLRCDPISGHDNLYWYRRVMGKEIKFLLHFVKESKQDESGMPNNRFLAERTGGTYSTLKVQPAELEDSGVYFCASSPRTGNLVYEQYFGPGTRLTVT.

As to this clone: At one of its ends the junction is not consistent with the germline gene, which may arise from a read error. The chain couples TRBV28 to TRBJ2-7; a weak D match, TRBD1 (5 bases). The CDR3 runs 10 residues. Per the germline V gene, CDR1 is MDHEN and CDR2 is SYDVKM. CDR3 amino acids: CASSLKGPHF. CDR3 nucleotide sequence: TGTGCCAGCAGTTTGAAGGGGCCCCACTTC.

The chain links TRBV27 to TRBJ2-2; unclear D gene. The CDR3 length is 13 residues. Looked up from germline, CDR1 is MNHEY and CDR2 is SMNVEV (reference sequence). V was clipped by 6 bases and J by 4 bases, with 9 bases between them. This CDR3 is CASSEVSTGELFF. The CDR3 nucleotides are TGTGCCAGCAGCGAGGTTAGCACCGGGGAGCTGTTTTTT.

The chain uses TRBV19 and TRBJ2-1; no clear D gene. CDR3 size: 12 residues. The germline gives CDR1 LNHDA, CDR2 SQIVND (reference sequence). Trimming removed 4 bases from V and 4 bases from J, with 5 bases in between. CDR3 sequence reads: CASSSRYNEQFF. The CDR3 DNA follows: TGTGCCAGTAGTAGTAGATACAATGAGCAGTTCTTC.

V gene TRBV20-1 combines with J gene TRBJ2-2; TRBD1 agrees at 10 bases. V lost 3 bases and J lost 3; bases outside the gene matches: 4. This CDR3 has 15 amino acids. The germline gives CDR1 DFQATT, CDR2 SNEGSKA (reference sequence). CDR3 coding DNA: TGCAGTGCTAGTAGCGGGACAGGGGACACCGGGGAGCTGTTTTTT. Encoded protein: CSASSGTGDTGELFF.

The J gene is TRBJ1-2, the V gene TRBV6-2 or TRBV6-3; D may be TRBD1 (5 bases). Germline CDR1 is MNHEY and CDR2 is SVGEGT. V was clipped by 6 bases and J by 1 base, with 12 bases between them. This CDR3 has 14 residues. CDR3 in amino acids: CASSPTVFNYGYTF. CDR3 DNA: TGTGCCAGCAGCCCGACAGTCTTTAACTATGGCTACACCTTC.

This chain uses TRBV27 with TRBJ2-2; 9 bases are shared with TRBD2. Germline CDR1 and CDR2: MNHEY and SMNVEV (reference sequence). The J segment lost 1 base and the V segment lost 4 bases, leaving 4 bases of the junction unmatched. There are 16 residues in the CDR3. The DNA for the CDR3 is TGTGCCAGCAGTTCCCCGACTAGCGGGAACACCGGGGAGCTGTTTTTT. This encodes CASSSPTSGNTGELFF.

The rearrangement uses TRBV30 and TRBJ1-3; D gene ambiguous. The germline V and J ends were trimmed by 3 bases and 3 bases, with 9 bases remaining between them. Germline CDR1 GTSNPN, CDR2 SVGIG (reference sequence). This CDR3 contains 13 residues. CDR3 sequence reads: CAWSEGYGNTIYF. The DNA for the CDR3 is TGTGCCTGGAGCGAGGGATATGGAAACACCATATATTTT.

The V call is TRBV5-1, the J call TRBJ2-3; TRBD2 agrees at 7 bases. Germline values: CDR1 SGHRS, CDR2 YFSETQ. V dropped 7 bases and J dropped 5; count of bases not matched to a gene: 7. The CDR3 runs to 13 residues. CDR3 coding DNA: TGCGCCAGCGGGAGGGATGGAGTAGATACGCAGTATTTT. Its protein product is CASGRDGVDTQYF.